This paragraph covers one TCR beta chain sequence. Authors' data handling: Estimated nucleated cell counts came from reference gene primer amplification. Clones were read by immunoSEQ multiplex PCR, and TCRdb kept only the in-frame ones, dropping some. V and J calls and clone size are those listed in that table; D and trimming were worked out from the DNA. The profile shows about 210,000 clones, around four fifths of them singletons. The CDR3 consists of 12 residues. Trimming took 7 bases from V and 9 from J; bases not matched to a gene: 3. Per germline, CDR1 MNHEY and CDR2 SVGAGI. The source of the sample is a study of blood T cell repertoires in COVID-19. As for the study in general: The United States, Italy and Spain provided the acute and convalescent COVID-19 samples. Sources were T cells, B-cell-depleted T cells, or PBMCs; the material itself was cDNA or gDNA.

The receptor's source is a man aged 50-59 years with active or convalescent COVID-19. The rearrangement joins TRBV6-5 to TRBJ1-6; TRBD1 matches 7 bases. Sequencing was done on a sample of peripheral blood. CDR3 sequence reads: CASNTGVSPLHF. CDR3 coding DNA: TGTGCCAGCAATACAGGGGTTTCACCCCTCCACTTT.